The 28 T cell receptor beta chains reported below all come from one sample, sequenced in a study of T cell repertoires in cytomegalovirus infection (dated by TCRdb to the late 2010s). The run used an Illumina HiSeq 1500. TCRdb's own reprocessing of the public reads used fastp at Q25 and MiXCR and kept productive beta chains. Rows with a matching CDR3 protein are joined into one entry that keeps the most common DNA and genes. For this sample there are around 750,000 distinct CDR3 sequences; approximately 29% appear just once. Jointly, the top ten make up approximately 13% of the sample. The sample's treatment or condition label is to be understood as: in vitro stimulation with specific CMV peptide epitopes to enrich CMV-specific T cells. These receptors have no identified antigens. This material consisted of cultured CD8+ T cells from PBMCs, taken from culture after CMV antigen stimulation. These receptor sequences come from a human donor in good health (CMV status not recorded). Some clones in this sample may be carry-over from other donors' samples.

This clonotype was counted only a few times. The CDR3, as DNA: TGTGCCAGCAGCCAGACTAGCGGGGCGTACAATGAGCAGTTCTTC. The encoded protein is CASSQTSGAYNEQFF. The chain is built from TRBV11-3 and TRBJ2-1; 11 bases are a match to TRBD2. With 5 bases clipped from V and 4 bases from J, the junction kept 4 bases outside the gene matches. Looked up from germline, CDR1 is SGHNT and CDR2 is YENEEA. The CDR3 runs 15 residues. Complete variable domain (other parts from reference TRBV11-3 and TRBJ2-1): EAGVVQSPRYKIIEKKQPVAFWCNPISGHNTLYWYLQNLGQGPELLIRYENEEAVDDSQLPKDRFSAERLKGVDSTLKIQPAELGDSAVYLCASSQTSGAYNEQFFGPGTRLTVL.

This clonotype has just a few counts. The chain combines TRBV27 with TRBJ1-1; D gene ambiguous. From germline, CDR1 is MNHEY and CDR2 SMNVEV (reference sequence). CDR3 length equals 13 residues. The V end was cut by 6 bases, the J end by 1 base, with 9 bases between. The CDR3 sequence is CASRLMGNTEAFF. The DNA of the CDR3 is TGTGCCAGCAGGCTAATGGGGAACACTGAAGCTTTCTTT.

This clonotype was detected only a few times. The CDR3 nucleotides are TGTGCCAGCAGTTCTCGCCGGCTTGGAGAGACCCAGTACTTC. This codes for CASSSRRLGETQYF. The rearrangement joins TRBV5-6 to TRBJ2-5, with D unclear. Germline assignment: CDR1 SGHDT and CDR2 YYEEEE. There are 14 residues in the CDR3. V lost 5 bases and J 4 bases, leaving 15 bases between the germline ends.

The chain is built from TRBV6-6 and TRBJ2-1; D unclear. V was trimmed by 2 bases and J by 5 bases, leaving 10 bases between them. The germline V gene encodes CDR1 MNHNY and CDR2 SVGAGI (reference sequence). There are 14 residues in the CDR3. This CDR3 reads CASSYIAEDNEQFF. The CDR3 DNA follows: TGTGCCAGCAGTTACATCGCAGAGGACAATGAGCAGTTCTTC.

The rearrangement joins TRBV12-3 or TRBV12-4 to TRBJ2-1; D perhaps matches TRBD2 (5 bases). This CDR3 is 14 amino acids long. V lost 7 bases and J lost 7, with 17 bases in between. CDR3 region: CASIPFLAGNEQFF. The CDR3 nucleotides are TGTGCCAGCATCCCCTTTCTAGCTGGGAATGAGCAGTTCTTC.

The table lists this clonotype with a few counts. This chain uses TRBV7-6 with TRBJ2-7, with D possibly being TRBD1 (6 bases). Trimming removed 0 bases at V and 5 bases at J, with 17 bases between. In germline, CDR1 is SGHVS, CDR2 FNYEAQ. The CDR3 has 16 residues. The CDR3: CASSLASRGRGDEQYF. CDR3 bases: TGTGCCAGCAGCTTAGCGAGCAGGGGCCGGGGAGACGAGCAGTACTTC.

This chain joins TRBV6-1 and TRBJ2-7, with 8 nucleotides matching TRBD1. From germline, CDR1 is MNHNS and CDR2 SASEGT. V lost 4 bases to trimming and J lost 1 base; unmatched junction nucleotides: 6. This CDR3 spans 15 amino acids. CDR3 in amino acids: CASSGPGQESYEQYF. For the CDR3, the DNA is TGTGCCAGCAGTGGACCGGGACAGGAGTCCTACGAGCAGTACTTC.

This clonotype was detected only a few times. V usage is TRBV27 and J usage is TRBJ2-4; D remains ambiguous. The V gene lost 5 bases and the J gene lost 3 bases, with 17 bases spanning the gap. This CDR3 has 16 residues. Germline lookup yields CDR1 MNHEY and CDR2 SMNVEV (reference sequence). CDR3 in amino acids: CASSQRQGEVKNIQYF. The CDR3 bases are TGTGCCAGCAGTCAAAGACAAGGTGAAGTCAAAAACATTCAGTACTTC.

Details on this clonotype: A much larger clone lies a single base off, so this may be a read error. The gene calls are TRBV7-6 and TRBJ1-1, with unresolved D. Germline V gene data show CDR1 as SGHVS and CDR2 as FNYEAQ. The CDR3 runs to 13 residues. CDR3 amino acids: CATQFGENNEAFF. CDR3 DNA sequence: TGTGCCACCCAATTCGGGGAAAACAATGAAGCTTTCTTT.

V usage is TRBV25-1 and J usage is TRBJ1-2; D gene ambiguous. The CDR3 is 14 residues long. In germline, CDR1 is MGHDK, CDR2 SYGVNS. Trimming shortened V by 4 bases and J by 4 bases, and 13 bases separated the two germline ends. The CDR3, as DNA: TGTGCCAGCAGTGGACCCCACCTTGGCTATGGCTACACCTTC. This translates into CASSGPHLGYGYTF.

The chain employs TRBV7-3 and TRBJ2-2; tentatively, D is TRBD1 (6 bases). The CDR3 is 17 amino acids. V was trimmed by 3 bases and J by 0 bases, leaving 14 bases between them. CDR1 is SGHTA and CDR2 is FQGTGA in the germline V gene. CDR3 bases: TGTGCCAGCAGCTTCCAGGGGCAGGCTTCGAACACCGGGGAGCTGTTTTTT. Its translation is CASSFQGQASNTGELFF. The whole variable domain, remainder taken from reference TRBV7-3 and TRBJ2-2, is GAGVSQTPSNKVTEKGKYVELRCDPISGHTALYWYRQSLGQGPEFLIYFQGTGAADDSGLPNDRFFAVRPEGSVSTLKIQRTERGDSAVYLCASSFQGQASNTGELFFGEGSRLTVL.

This clonotype has at least ten counts. The chain couples TRBV5-6 to TRBJ1-1; perhaps TRBD1 as D (5 bases). The V gene lost 2 bases and the J gene lost 6 bases, with 14 bases spanning the gap. This CDR3 comprises 14 residues. Per germline, CDR1 SGHDT and CDR2 YYEEEE. For the CDR3, the DNA is TGTGCCAGCAGCTTACGGGGGGTCAGGTCTGAAGCTTTCTTT. It is translated as CASSLRGVRSEAFF. Full variable domain (missing parts from reference TRBV5-6 and TRBJ1-1): DAGVTQSPTHLIKTRGQQVTLRCSPKSGHDTVSWYQQALGQGPQFIFQYYEEEERQRGNFPDRFSGHQFPNYSSELNVNALLLGDSALYLCASSLRGVRSEAFFGQGTRLTVV.

This sequence joins TRBV29-1 and TRBJ1-1; D ambiguous. Germline-derived CDR1 and CDR2 are SQVTM and ANQGSEA. Between the trimmed V and J ends, which lost 3 bases and 4 bases, there was a span of 9 bases. The CDR3 covers 12 residues. CDR3 nucleotide sequence: TGCAGCGTTGATCAAGGGTCCACTGAAGCTTTCTTT. Protein sequence: CSVDQGSTEAFF.

This clonotype was seen a handful of times. The chain employs TRBV5-1 and TRBJ2-5, with 10 bases lining up with TRBD2. J was trimmed by 2 bases and V by 2 bases; bases with no gene match: 3. This CDR3 spans 15 amino acids. CDR1 is SGHRS, CDR2 YFSETQ, per germline. The CDR3 DNA is TGCGCCAGCAGCTTCTGGACTAGCGGACAAGAGACCCAGTACTTC. This sequence encodes CASSFWTSGQETQYF.

This clonotype turned up a few times. The chain combines TRBV19 with TRBJ1-1; no definite D call. CDR1 and CDR2 (germline): LNHDA, SQIVND (reference sequence). The CDR3 contains 14 residues. The germline V and J ends were trimmed by 3 bases and 1 base, with 9 bases remaining between them. CDR3 bases: TGTGCCAGTAGTATTCGGGGTGGGAACACTGAAGCTTTCTTT. Translation gives CASSIRGGNTEAFF.

Of note for this clonotype: A much bigger clone sits one base away, suggesting this may be a read error. V usage is TRBV7-2 and J usage is TRBJ2-7, with D unresolved. V was cut by 7 bases and J by 4 bases, with 17 bases left in between. The germline gives CDR1 SGHTA, CDR2 FQGNSA. The CDR3 loop spans 14 amino acids. This chain's CDR3 is CASNIFEAGYEQYF. CDR3 DNA sequence: TGTGCCAGCAACATATTTGAGGCAGGTTACGAGCAGTACTTC.

This clonotype has only a few counts. The CDR3 bases are TGTGCCAGTAGGCCCGGGACCCTCGCCGGGGAGCTGTTTTTT. Translated, it gives CASRPGTLAGELFF. The chain joins TRBV19 to TRBJ2-2, with D perhaps being TRBD1 or TRBD2 (5 bases each). Trimming took 6 bases from V and 6 from J, leaving 14 bases between them. The CDR3 sequence is 14 residues long. Per the germline V gene, CDR1 is LNHDA and CDR2 is SQIVND (reference sequence).

The rearrangement links TRBV10-3 to TRBJ1-1; the D gene is possibly TRBD1 (6 bases). V was cut by 5 bases and J by 2 bases, with 21 bases left in between. This CDR3 spans 17 amino acids. Germline V gene data show CDR1 as ENHRY and CDR2 as SYGVKD. This CDR3 is CAISLFREDRRNTEAFF. CDR3 bases: TGTGCCATCAGTCTCTTTAGGGAGGACAGACGTAACACTGAAGCTTTCTTT.

The genes are TRBV6-6 and TRBJ2-1, with a possible D match to TRBD1 (5 bases). The CDR3 totals 18 residues. Trimming stripped 7 bases from V and 4 bases from J, with 26 bases between. Germline V gives CDR1 MNHNY, CDR2 SVGAGI (reference sequence). This CDR3 reads CASIPAVGPGDWYNEQFF. CDR3 in DNA: TGTGCCAGCATCCCAGCCGTGGGGCCAGGAGATTGGTACAATGAGCAGTTCTTC.

This clonotype has more than one count but fewer than ten. The chain has TRBV9 and TRBJ2-7; 7 bases agree with TRBD1. Germline-derived CDR1 and CDR2 are SGDLS and YYNGEE. The CDR3 runs 14 residues. V shed 3 bases, J shed 0 bases, and the junction held 3 bases outside the gene matches. CDR3 coding DNA: TGTGCCAGCAGCGGCCGGGACAGCTCCTACGAGCAGTACTTC. It is translated as CASSGRDSSYEQYF.

This clonotype was observed a handful of times. V and J are TRBV29-1 and TRBJ2-5, with 7 bases identical to TRBD1. CDR1 is SQVTM, CDR2 ANQGSEA, per germline. The CDR3 consists of 12 residues. V lost 3 bases and J lost 3; bases outside the gene matches: 1. Here the CDR3 DNA reads TGCAGCGTTGAGGACAGGAAAGAGACCCAGTACTTC. This encodes CSVEDRKETQYF.

This chain links TRBV9 with TRBJ1-2; D is ambiguous. CDR1 and CDR2 from the germline V gene are SGDLS and YYNGEE. The CDR3 consists of 10 residues. V gave up 4 bases and J gave up 7 bases, with 5 bases separating them. The CDR3 DNA reads TGTGCCAGCAGCAGGAGTGGCTACACCTTC. It encodes CASSRSGYTF.

V is TRBV7-9 and J is TRBJ2-1, with 7 positions matching TRBD1. The V and J ends lost 5 bases and 8 bases, in that order; junction bases with no gene match: 12. Germline V gives CDR1 SEHNR, CDR2 FQNEAQ (reference sequence). CDR3 length: 15 amino acids. The CDR3 DNA is TGTGCCAGCAGCCCCTCGACAGGGAAAGCTGATGAGCAGTTCTTC. Protein: CASSPSTGKADEQFF.

In DNA form, the CDR3 reads TGTGTCAGCAGTGAAGCTCGGACAGGGGGCCTCTACGAGCAGTACGTC. Amino acids: CVSSEARTGGLYEQYV. The chain combines TRBV6-1 with TRBJ2-7, with 11 bases that match TRBD1. This CDR3 region has 16 residues. CDR1 MNHNS and CDR2 SASEGT come from the germline V gene.

This chain links TRBV29-1 with TRBJ2-1; the D is unclear. The germline V and J ends were trimmed by 4 bases and 5 bases, with 12 bases remaining between them. The CDR3 covers 13 residues. Germline CDR1 SQVTM, CDR2 ANQGSEA. The CDR3: CSVGVAEDNEQFF. Written as DNA, the CDR3 is TGCAGCGTTGGGGTAGCAGAGGACAATGAGCAGTTCTTC.

V and J are TRBV27 and TRBJ2-3; D unclear. The CDR3 contains 13 residues. The germline V and J ends were trimmed by 5 bases and 3 bases, with 9 bases remaining between them. The germline V gene has CDR1 MNHEY and CDR2 SMNVEV (reference sequence). CDR3 in DNA: TGTGCCAGCAGTCTCCTCGAGACAGATACGCAGTATTTT. It encodes CASSLLETDTQYF.

The gene calls are TRBV2 and TRBJ2-1; TRBD1 agrees at 9 bases. CDR3 size: 15 residues. After removal of 2 bases from V and 4 bases from J, the junction contained 3 bases not matched to a gene. Germline CDR1 is SNHLY and CDR2 is FYNNEI. The CDR3 DNA reads TGTGCCAGCAGTGAAATAGGGACAGGGTACAATGAGCAGTTCTTC. Protein sequence: CASSEIGTGYNEQFF.

The genes are TRBV11-2 and TRBJ1-6, with D perhaps matching TRBD1 (5 bases). CDR1 is SGHAT and CDR2 is FQNNGV in the germline V gene. Trimming stripped 3 bases from V and 6 bases from J, with 12 bases between. CDR3 length: 15 amino acids. Written as DNA, the CDR3 is TGTGCCAGCAGCTTCGCCCGGGACTTTAATTCACCCCTCCACTTT. It is translated as CASSFARDFNSPLHF.